Detailed here is one T cell receptor beta chain. Antigen unknown. For TCRbeta, the library was prepared with unique molecular identifiers. MiXCR, applied by TCRdb to the PCR reads, yields one record per CDR3 protein. The sample lists roughly 790,000 distinct CDR3 sequences; 16% were seen once. This sample was included in a study of T-cell reconstitution after alpha-beta-depleted transplantation in children. General study results and limits: The origin of high day-60 TCRbeta diversity in some patients lay in surviving recipient T cells and thymic progenitors. Reportedly, only several hundred clones from non-depleted graft cells drove alpha-beta T-cell counts at about two months. Newly produced T cells mostly accounted for T-cell counts and diversity one year post-transplant.

Sequenced material: PBMCs, mostly from graft donor cells, taken 360 days after TCRalphabeta/CD19-depleted stem cell transplant. This TCR derives from a male patient younger than 18 who had a stem cell transplant for acute lymphoblastic leukemia, so the T cells may come from the graft donor.

The CDR3 nucleotides read TGTGCCAGCAGGTCGGGACTAGCGGGACTCTACGAGCAGTACTTC. Protein: CASRSGLAGLYEQYF. The rearrangement uses TRBV6-5 and TRBJ2-7; TRBD2 aligns across 13 bases. V shed 6 bases and J 3 bases; nucleotides not matched to a gene: 5. The CDR3 runs 15 residues. Looked up from germline, CDR1 is MNHEY and CDR2 is SVGAGI.